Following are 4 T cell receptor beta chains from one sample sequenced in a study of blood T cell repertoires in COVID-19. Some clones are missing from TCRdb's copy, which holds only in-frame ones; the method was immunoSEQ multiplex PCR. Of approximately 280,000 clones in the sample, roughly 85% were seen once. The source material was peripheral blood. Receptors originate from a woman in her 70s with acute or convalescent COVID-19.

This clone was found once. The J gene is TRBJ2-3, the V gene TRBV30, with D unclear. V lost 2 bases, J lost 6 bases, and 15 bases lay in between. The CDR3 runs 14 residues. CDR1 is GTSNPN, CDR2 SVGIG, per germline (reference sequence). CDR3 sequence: CAWSSASKRDTQYF. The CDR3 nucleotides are TGTGCCTGGAGTTCGGCCTCCAAGAGGGATACGCAGTATTTT.

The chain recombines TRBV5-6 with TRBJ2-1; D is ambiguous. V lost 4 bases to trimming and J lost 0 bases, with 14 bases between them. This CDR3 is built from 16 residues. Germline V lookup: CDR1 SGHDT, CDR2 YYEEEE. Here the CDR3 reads CASSLEPTSSYNEQFF. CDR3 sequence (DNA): TGTGCCAGCAGCCTAGAACCCACGAGCTCCTACAATGAGCAGTTCTTC.

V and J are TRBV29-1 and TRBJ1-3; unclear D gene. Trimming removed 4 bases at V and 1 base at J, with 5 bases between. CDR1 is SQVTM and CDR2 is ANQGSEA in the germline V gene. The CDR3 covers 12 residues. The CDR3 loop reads CSVVTSGNTIYF. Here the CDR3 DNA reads TGCAGCGTTGTGACATCTGGAAACACCATATATTTT. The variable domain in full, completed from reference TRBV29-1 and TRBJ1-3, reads SAVISQKPSRDICQRGTSLTIQCQVDSQVTMMFWYRQQPGQSLTLIATANQGSEATYESGFVIDKFPISRPNLTFSTLTVSNMSPEDSSIYLCSVVTSGNTIYFGEGSWLTVV.

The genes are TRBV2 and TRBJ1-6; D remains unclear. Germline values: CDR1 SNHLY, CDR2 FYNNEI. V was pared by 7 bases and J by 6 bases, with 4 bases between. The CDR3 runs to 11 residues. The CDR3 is CASNFNSPLHF. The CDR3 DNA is TGTGCCAGCAACTTTAATTCACCCCTCCACTTT.